The 14 T cell receptor beta chains below come from one sample, sequenced in a study of vaccination effects on CD4 cells after COVID-19 (dated by TCRdb to the early 2020s). Libraries came from the immunoSEQ multiplex PCR assay. TCRdb provides this immuneACCESS table in a form limited to in-frame rearrangements. Some clones are lacking; in checked studies, under half of them reflect an unresolved V gene, and why the rest are absent is not known. The sample records 45,000 to 75,000 clones, over 60% of which are singletons. The ten largest clonotypes hold approximately 3% of the sample. These receptors have no known antigen. After more than 9 days of culture, CD4+ T cells were isolated with the EasySep CD4+ T cell isolation kit. The material was CD4+ T cells from PBMCs cultured without peptide, obtained before COVID-19 vaccination. These receptors originate from a human donor who received a COVID-19 vaccine.

Here the CDR3 DNA reads TGTGCCAGCAGTGAGGATAGACCCTACAATGAGCAGTTCTTC. Translating it yields CASSEDRPYNEQFF. The chain recombines TRBV6-1 with TRBJ2-1; D gene uncertain. The length of the CDR3 is 14 residues. Germline CDR1 is MNHNS and CDR2 is SASEGT. Trimming cost V 3 bases and J 2 bases, with 8 bases left between them.

The rearrangement uses TRBV7-2 and TRBJ1-5, with 8 bases that match TRBD1. CDR1 and CDR2 from the germline V gene are SGHTA and FQGNSA. V was clipped by 5 bases and J by 8 bases; unmatched bases: 5. This CDR3 has 13 residues. The CDR3 DNA follows: TGTGCCAGCAGCGGACAGGGTCGGGAGCCCCAGCATTTT. Translated: CASSGQGREPQHF.

CDR3 bases: TGTGCCAGCAGCTCGGACAGCCAAGAAGAGACCCAGTACTTC. It translates to CASSSDSQEETQYF. V is TRBV11-2 and J is TRBJ2-5; D is possibly TRBD1 (6 bases). Germline assignment: CDR1 SGHAT and CDR2 FQNNGV. Between the trimmed V and J ends, which lost 4 bases and 3 bases, there was a span of 12 bases. The CDR3 is 14 amino acids.

V is TRBV10-1 and J is TRBJ1-1; no firm D call. V dropped 7 bases and J dropped 1 base, with 13 bases sitting between them. The CDR3 spans 14 residues. The germline V gene has CDR1 WNHNN and CDR2 SYGVQD (reference sequence). CDR3 sequence (DNA): TGCGCCAGCAACTTTTCACAGCAGAACACTGAAGCTTTCTTT. Translation: CASNFSQQNTEAFF.

The rearrangement joins TRBV9 to TRBJ1-2, with D unclear. Germline V gene sequence: CDR1 SGDLS, CDR2 YYNGEE. Trimming removed 0 bases at V and 4 bases at J, with 16 bases between. This CDR3 comprises 16 residues. CDR3 in amino acids: CASSVDMRGGGYGYTF. The CDR3 nucleotides read TGTGCCAGCAGCGTAGATATGAGAGGCGGAGGCTATGGCTACACCTTC.

This sequence joins TRBV6-6 and TRBJ1-3, with 7 bases aligning to TRBD1. This CDR3 comprises 15 residues. The ends lost 2 bases at V and 2 bases at J; junction bases unmatched: 3. Germline CDR1 is MNHNY and CDR2 is SVGAGI (reference sequence). The CDR3 nucleotides are TGTGCCAGCAGTTACCTAACAGGGGCTGGAAACACCATATATTTT. Translating it yields CASSYLTGAGNTIYF.

The chain is built from TRBV28 and TRBJ1-2; a possible D gene is TRBD1 (6 bases). Deletions cut 2 bases from V and 5 bases from J, with 12 bases between. Germline loops: CDR1 MDHEN, CDR2 SYDVKM. The CDR3 length is 14 residues. CDR3 bases: TGTGCCAGCAGTTTAACAGGGACGGCTTATGGCTACACCTTC. This gives the protein CASSLTGTAYGYTF.

J is TRBJ1-3 and V is TRBV7-9; D might be TRBD1 (5 bases). Germline lookup yields CDR1 SEHNR and CDR2 FQNEAQ (reference sequence). The CDR3 has 15 amino acids. Trimming cost V 1 base and J 0 bases, with 7 bases left between them. The DNA for the CDR3 is TGTGCCAGCAGCTTAGGGGACCTCTCTGGAAACACCATATATTTT. Residues: CASSLGDLSGNTIYF.

This clone was seen more than once but under ten times. V is TRBV7-3 and J is TRBJ2-3; D gene uncertain. The CDR3 covers 14 residues. Looked up from germline, CDR1 is SGHTA and CDR2 is FQGTGA. V was clipped by 4 bases and J by 0 bases, with 8 bases between them. The CDR3 coding sequence is TGTGCCAGCAGCTCACTTAGTAGCACAGATACGCAGTATTTT. This encodes CASSSLSSTDTQYF.

The V gene is TRBV10-3, the J gene TRBJ2-5; no clear D. V lost 0 bases and J lost 5, with 4 bases in between. The CDR3 runs to 12 residues. Germline V gene lookup returns CDR1 ENHRY and CDR2 SYGVKD. The CDR3 DNA is TGTGCCATCAGTGAGTCAGGCGAGACCCAGTACTTC. Encoded protein: CAISESGETQYF.

This rearrangement joins TRBV6-5 to TRBJ1-1, with D possibly TRBD1 on 6 matching bases. V was pared by 6 bases and J by 0 bases, with 8 bases between. The germline V gene encodes CDR1 MNHEY and CDR2 SVGAGI. The CDR3 consists of 13 residues. The CDR3 DNA reads TGTGCCAGCAGCGGGACAATGAACACTGAAGCTTTCTTT. Translating it yields CASSGTMNTEAFF.

The chain has TRBV5-1 and TRBJ1-1, with 8 positions matching TRBD1. Germline assignment: CDR1 SGHRS and CDR2 YFSETQ. Unmatched junction bases numbered 6, after V lost 4 bases and J lost 7 bases. The CDR3 runs to 13 residues. CDR3 bases: TGCGCCAGCAGCCCCGGGGGGACAGGTGAAGCTTTCTTT. This encodes CASSPGGTGEAFF.

CDR3 sequence (DNA): TGTGCCAGCAGCTCCCGGGGGGGTTACACCGGGGAGCTGTTTTTT. This sequence encodes CASSSRGGYTGELFF. The chain couples TRBV7-3 to TRBJ2-2; 8 bases fit TRBD2. J was trimmed by 3 bases and V by 4 bases; bases with no gene match: 4. The CDR3 is 15 residues long. The germline CDR1 and CDR2 sequences are SGHTA and FQGTGA.

This chain joins TRBV18 and TRBJ1-1; D is unclear. The V gene lost 0 bases and the J gene lost 6 bases, with 14 bases spanning the gap. Germline assignment: CDR1 KGHSH and CDR2 LQKENI. The CDR3 sequence is 15 residues long. The CDR3 sequence: CASSPPSTVLSEAFF. DNA for the CDR3: TGTGCCAGCTCACCACCGTCAACAGTGCTATCTGAAGCTTTCTTT. The full variable domain, its missing parts supplied by reference TRBV18 and TRBJ1-1, is NAGVMQNPRHLVRRRGQEARLRCSPMKGHSHVYWYRQLPEEGLKFMVYLQKENIIDESGMPKERFSAEFPKEGPSILRIQQVVRGDSAAYFCASSPPSTVLSEAFFGQGTRLTVV.